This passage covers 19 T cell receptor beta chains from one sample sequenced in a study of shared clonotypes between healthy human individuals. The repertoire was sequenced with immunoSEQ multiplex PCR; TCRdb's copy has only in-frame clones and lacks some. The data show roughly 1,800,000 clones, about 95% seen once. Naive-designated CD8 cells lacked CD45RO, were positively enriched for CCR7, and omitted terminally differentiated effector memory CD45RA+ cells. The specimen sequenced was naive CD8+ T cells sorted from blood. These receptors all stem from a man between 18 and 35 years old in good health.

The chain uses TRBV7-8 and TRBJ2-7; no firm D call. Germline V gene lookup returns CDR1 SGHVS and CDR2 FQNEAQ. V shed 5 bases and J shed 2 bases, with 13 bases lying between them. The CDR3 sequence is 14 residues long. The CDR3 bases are TGTGCCAGCAGCCAAGACTTTTTAACCTACGAGCAGTACTTC. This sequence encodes CASSQDFLTYEQYF.

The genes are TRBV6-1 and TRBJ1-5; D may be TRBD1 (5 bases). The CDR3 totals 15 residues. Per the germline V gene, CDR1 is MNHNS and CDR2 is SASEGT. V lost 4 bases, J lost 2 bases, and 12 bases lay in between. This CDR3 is CASSVTEGGNQPQHF. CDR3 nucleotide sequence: TGTGCCAGCAGTGTGACAGAAGGAGGCAATCAGCCCCAGCATTTT.

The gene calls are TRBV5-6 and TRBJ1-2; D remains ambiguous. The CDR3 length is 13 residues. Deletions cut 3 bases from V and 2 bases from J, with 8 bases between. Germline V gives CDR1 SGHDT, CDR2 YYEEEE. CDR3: CASSYSENYGYTF. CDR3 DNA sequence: TGTGCCAGCAGCTATTCAGAAAACTATGGCTACACCTTC.

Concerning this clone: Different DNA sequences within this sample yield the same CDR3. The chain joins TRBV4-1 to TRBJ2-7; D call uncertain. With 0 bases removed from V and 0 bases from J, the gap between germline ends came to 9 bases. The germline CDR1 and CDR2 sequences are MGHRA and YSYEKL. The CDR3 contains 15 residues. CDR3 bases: TGCGCCAGCAGCCAAGATCCAGGCAGCTCCTACGAGCAGTACTTC. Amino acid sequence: CASSQDPGSSYEQYF.

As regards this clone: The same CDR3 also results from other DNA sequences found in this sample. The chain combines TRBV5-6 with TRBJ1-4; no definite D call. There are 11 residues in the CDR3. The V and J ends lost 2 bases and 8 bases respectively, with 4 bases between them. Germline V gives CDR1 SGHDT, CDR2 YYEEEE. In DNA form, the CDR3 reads TGTGCCAGCAGCTTTGGGGAAAAACTGTTTTTT. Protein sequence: CASSFGEKLFF.

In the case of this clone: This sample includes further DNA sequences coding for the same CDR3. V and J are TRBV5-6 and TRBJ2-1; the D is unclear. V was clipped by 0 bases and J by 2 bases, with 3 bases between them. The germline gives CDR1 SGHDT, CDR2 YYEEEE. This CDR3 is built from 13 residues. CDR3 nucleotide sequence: TGTGCCAGCAGCTTGGGCACCTACAATGAGCAGTTCTTC. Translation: CASSLGTYNEQFF.

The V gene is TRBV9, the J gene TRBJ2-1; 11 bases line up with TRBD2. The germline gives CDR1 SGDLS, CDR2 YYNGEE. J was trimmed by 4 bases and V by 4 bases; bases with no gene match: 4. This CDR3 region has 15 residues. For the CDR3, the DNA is TGTGCCAGCAGCACCGGGACTAGCGGTTACAATGAGCAGTTCTTC. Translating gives CASSTGTSGYNEQFF.

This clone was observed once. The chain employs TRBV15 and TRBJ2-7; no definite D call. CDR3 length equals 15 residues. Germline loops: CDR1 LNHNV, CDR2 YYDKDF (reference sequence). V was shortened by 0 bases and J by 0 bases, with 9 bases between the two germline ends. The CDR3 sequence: CATSRDGGSSYEQYF. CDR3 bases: TGTGCCACCAGCAGAGATGGCGGAAGCTCCTACGAGCAGTACTTC.

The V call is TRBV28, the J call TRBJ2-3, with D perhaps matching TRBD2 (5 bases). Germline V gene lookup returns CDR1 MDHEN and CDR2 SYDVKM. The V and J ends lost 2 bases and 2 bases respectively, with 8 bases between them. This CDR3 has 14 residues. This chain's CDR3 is CASSLMGDTDTQYF. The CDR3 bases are TGTGCCAGCAGTTTAATGGGAGACACAGATACGCAGTATTTT.

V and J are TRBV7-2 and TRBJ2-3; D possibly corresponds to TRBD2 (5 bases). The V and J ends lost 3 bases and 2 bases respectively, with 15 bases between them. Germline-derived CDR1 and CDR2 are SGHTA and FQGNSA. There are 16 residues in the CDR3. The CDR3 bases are TGTGCCAGCAGCTTCTACCCTCCGGGAACCACAGATACGCAGTATTTT. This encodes CASSFYPPGTTDTQYF. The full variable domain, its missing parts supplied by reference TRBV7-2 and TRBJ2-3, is GAGVSQSPSNKVTEKGKDVELRCDPISGHTALYWYRQSLGQGLEFLIYFQGNSAPDKSGLPSDRFSAERTGGSVSTLTIQRTQQEDSAVYLCASSFYPPGTTDTQYFGPGTRLTVL.

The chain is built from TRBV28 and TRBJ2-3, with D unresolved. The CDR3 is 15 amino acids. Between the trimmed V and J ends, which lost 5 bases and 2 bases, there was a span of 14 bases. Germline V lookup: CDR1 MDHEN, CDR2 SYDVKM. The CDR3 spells CASSPLIGTTDTQYF. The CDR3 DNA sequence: TGTGCCAGCAGTCCCCTTATAGGAACCACAGATACGCAGTATTTT.

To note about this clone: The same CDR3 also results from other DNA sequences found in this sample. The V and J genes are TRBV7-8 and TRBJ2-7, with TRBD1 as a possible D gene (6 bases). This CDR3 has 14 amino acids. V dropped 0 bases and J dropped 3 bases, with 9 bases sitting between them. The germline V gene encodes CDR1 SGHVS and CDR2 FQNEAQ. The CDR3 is CASSLARTDYEQYF. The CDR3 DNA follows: TGTGCCAGCAGCTTAGCTAGGACAGACTACGAGCAGTACTTC.

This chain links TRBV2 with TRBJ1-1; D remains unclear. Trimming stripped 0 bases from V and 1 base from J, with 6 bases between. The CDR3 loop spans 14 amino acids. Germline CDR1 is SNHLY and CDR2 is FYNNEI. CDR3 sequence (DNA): TGTGCCAGCAGTGAAGCCTGGGGGAACACTGAAGCTTTCTTT. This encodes CASSEAWGNTEAFF.

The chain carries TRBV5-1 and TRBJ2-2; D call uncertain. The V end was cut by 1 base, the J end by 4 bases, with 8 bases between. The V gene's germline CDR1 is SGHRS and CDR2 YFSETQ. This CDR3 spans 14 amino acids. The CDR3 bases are TGCGCCAGCAGCTTGATCGAGAGCACCGGGGAGCTGTTTTTT. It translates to CASSLIESTGELFF.

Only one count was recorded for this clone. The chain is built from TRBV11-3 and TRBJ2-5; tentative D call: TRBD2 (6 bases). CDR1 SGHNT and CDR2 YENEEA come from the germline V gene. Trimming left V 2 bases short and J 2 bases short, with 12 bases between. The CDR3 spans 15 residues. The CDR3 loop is CASSLTSSPQETQYF. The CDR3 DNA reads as TGTGCCAGCAGCTTAACTAGCTCCCCTCAAGAGACCCAGTACTTC.

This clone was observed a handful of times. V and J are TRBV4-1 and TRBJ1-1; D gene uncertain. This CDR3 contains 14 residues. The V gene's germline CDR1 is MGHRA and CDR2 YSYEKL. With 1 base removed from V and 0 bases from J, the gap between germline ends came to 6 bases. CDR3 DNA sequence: TGCGCCAGCAGCCAAGGGTGGGTGAACACTGAAGCTTTCTTT. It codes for CASSQGWVNTEAFF.

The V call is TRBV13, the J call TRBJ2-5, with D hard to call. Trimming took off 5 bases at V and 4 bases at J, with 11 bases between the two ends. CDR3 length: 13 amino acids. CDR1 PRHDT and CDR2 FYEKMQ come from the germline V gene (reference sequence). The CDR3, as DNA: TGTGCCAGCAGCCCCGACGGACCAGAGACCCAGTACTTC. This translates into CASSPDGPETQYF.

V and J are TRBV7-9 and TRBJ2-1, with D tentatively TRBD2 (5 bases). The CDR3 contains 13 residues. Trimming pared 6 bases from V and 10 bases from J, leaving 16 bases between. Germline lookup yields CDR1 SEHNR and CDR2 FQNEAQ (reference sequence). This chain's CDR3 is CASRVGLRGEQFF. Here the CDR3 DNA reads TGTGCCAGCAGAGTAGGCCTGCGAGGGGAGCAGTTCTTC.

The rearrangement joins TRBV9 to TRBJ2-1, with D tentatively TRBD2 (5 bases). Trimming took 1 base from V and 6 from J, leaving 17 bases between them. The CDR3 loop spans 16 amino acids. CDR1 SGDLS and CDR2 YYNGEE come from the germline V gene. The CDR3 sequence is CASSVSGGADGNEQFF. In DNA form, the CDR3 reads TGTGCCAGCAGCGTAAGTGGCGGAGCGGACGGCAATGAGCAGTTCTTC.